This T cell receptor (beta chain) derives from a study of regulatory dendritic cells for organ transplantation. Trimming took 3 bases from V and 5 from J, leaving 17 bases between them. Per germline, CDR1 LNHDA and CDR2 SQIVND (reference sequence). The CDR3 has 16 amino acids. Produced via immunoSEQ multiplex PCR; TCRdb's table is partial and in-frame only. The table records under 50,000 clones, 75% to 95% of them present only once. FACS sorted CD4+ or CD8+ T cells into CD45RA+ naive and CD45RO+ memory. Worth noting for this clone: Its antigen is not known.

Study observations and caveats: The authors noted considerable between-person heterogeneity in alloreactive memory CD8+ cells. Memory CD8+ T cells were the most oligoclonal; naive cells were highly diverse. Regulatory dendritic cells appeared to expand memory CD8+ clones less than mature ones.

The sample taken for sequencing was naive CD8+ T cells from blood. As to subset: CD45RA+ naive T cells. The chain joins TRBV19 to TRBJ2-1; D possibly corresponds to TRBD1 (6 bases). The source of this sequence is a human donor in good health. CDR3: CASSIRGLSPNNEQFF. DNA of the CDR3: TGTGCCAGTAGTATCAGGGGCCTTTCCCCAAACAATGAGCAGTTCTTC.